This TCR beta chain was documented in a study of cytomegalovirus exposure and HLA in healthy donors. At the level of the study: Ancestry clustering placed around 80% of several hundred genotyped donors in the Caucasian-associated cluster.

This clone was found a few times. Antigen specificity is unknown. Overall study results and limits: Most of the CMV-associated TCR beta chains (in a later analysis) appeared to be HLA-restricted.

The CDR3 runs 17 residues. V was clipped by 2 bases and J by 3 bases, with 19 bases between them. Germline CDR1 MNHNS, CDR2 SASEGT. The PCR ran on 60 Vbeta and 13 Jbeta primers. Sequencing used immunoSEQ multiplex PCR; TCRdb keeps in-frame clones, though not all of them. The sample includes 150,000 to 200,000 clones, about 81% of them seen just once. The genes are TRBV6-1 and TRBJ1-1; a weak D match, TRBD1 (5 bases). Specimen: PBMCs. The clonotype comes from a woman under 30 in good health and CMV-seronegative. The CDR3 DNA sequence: TGTGCCAGCAGTGAAAGATTTAGGAGGGGACGGGACACTGAAGCTTTCTTT. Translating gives CASSERFRRGRDTEAFF.